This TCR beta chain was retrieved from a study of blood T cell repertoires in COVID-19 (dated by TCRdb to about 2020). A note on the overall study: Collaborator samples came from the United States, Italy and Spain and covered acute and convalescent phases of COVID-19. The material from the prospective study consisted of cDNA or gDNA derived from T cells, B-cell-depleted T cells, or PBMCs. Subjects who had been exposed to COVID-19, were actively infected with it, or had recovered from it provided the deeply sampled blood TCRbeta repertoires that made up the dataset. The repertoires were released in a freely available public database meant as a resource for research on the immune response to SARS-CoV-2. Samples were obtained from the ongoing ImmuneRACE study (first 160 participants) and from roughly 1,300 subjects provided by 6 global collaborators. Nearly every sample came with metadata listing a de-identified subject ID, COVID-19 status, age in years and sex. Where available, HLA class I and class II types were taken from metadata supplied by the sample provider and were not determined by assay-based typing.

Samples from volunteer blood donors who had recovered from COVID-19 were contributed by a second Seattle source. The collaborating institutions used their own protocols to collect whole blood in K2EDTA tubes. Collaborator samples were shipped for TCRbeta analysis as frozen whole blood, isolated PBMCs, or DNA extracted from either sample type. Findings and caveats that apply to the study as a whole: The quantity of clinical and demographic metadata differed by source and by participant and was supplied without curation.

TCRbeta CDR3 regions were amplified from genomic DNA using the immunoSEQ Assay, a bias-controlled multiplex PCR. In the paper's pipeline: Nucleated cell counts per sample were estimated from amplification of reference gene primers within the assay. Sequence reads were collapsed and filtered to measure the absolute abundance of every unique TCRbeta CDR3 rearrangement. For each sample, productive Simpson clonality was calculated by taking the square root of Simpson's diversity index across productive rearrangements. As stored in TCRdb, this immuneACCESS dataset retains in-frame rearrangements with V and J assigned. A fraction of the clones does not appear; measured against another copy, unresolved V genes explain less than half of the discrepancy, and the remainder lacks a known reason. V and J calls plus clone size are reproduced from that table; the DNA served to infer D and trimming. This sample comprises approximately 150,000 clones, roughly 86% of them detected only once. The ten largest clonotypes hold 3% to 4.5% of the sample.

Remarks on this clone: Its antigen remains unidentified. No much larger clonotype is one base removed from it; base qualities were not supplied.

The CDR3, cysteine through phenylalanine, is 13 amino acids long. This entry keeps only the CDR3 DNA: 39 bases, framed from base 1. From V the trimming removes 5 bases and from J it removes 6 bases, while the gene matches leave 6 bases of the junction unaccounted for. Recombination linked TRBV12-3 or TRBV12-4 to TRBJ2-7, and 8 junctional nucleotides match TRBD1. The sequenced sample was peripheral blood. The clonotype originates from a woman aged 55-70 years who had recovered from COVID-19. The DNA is TGTGCCAGCAGTATAGGGACAGGCCTCGAGCAGTACTTC. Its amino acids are CASSIGTGLEQYF.